Each of the 7 T cell receptor beta chains below was sequenced from the same sample in a study of T-cell memory formation after mild COVID-19. TCRdb re-called the 5' RACE reads through MiXCR, storing one row per CDR3 protein. The repertoire holds under 250,000 distinct CDR3 sequences, over 9.5% seen once, with 2.5% to 3.5% in the top ten. Sequenced material: PBMCs or a T cell subset sorted from them (not recorded which). The receptor source for this set is a man between 18 and 35 years old who had mild COVID-19 (a few samples of this study predate the infection). Cell type and time point are not known.

Only a few counts were recorded for this clonotype. J is TRBJ2-3 and V is TRBV7-2; 8 nucleotides align to TRBD2. The germline V gene encodes CDR1 SGHTA and CDR2 FQGNSA. Trimming at V came to 1 base and at J to 4 bases, leaving 7 bases not matched to a gene. CDR3 length: 16 residues. The CDR3 coding sequence is TGTGCCAGCAGCTTAGTGGGGACTAGTTTTGCAGATACGCAGTATTTT. Translation gives CASSLVGTSFADTQYF.

The chain recombines TRBV28 with TRBJ1-2; the match to TRBD1 covers 9 bases. Germline V gene sequence: CDR1 MDHEN, CDR2 SYDVKM. This CDR3 region has 14 residues. Trimming cost V 5 bases and J 4 bases; bases outside gene matches: 5. This CDR3 reads CASSGPGQGYGYTF. In nucleotides, the CDR3 is TGTGCCAGCAGTGGACCGGGACAGGGCTATGGCTACACCTTC.

This clonotype was detected many times. This chain connects TRBV5-1 to TRBJ2-5; maybe TRBD2 (5 bases). Trimming took off 1 base at V and 4 bases at J, with 14 bases between the two ends. In germline, CDR1 is SGHRS, CDR2 YFSETQ. The CDR3 spans 15 residues. The CDR3 here is CASSLLASGSETQYF. The CDR3, as DNA: TGCGCCAGCAGCTTGTTAGCGAGTGGATCAGAGACCCAGTACTTC.

This clonotype was seen many times. The chain combines TRBV12-3 or TRBV12-4 with TRBJ2-7; 9 nucleotides match TRBD1. Trimming removed 1 base from V and 3 bases from J; junction bases left unmatched: 4. CDR3 size: 15 residues. CDR3 sequence: CASSLEGGQGYEQYF. CDR3 coding DNA: TGTGCCAGCAGTTTAGAGGGGGGACAGGGCTACGAGCAGTACTTC.

J is TRBJ1-6 and V is TRBV7-9, with D possibly being TRBD1 (5 bases). The V end was cut by 5 bases, the J end by 7 bases, with 15 bases between. This CDR3 comprises 15 residues. Germline-derived CDR1 and CDR2 are SEHNR and FQNEAQ (reference sequence). CDR3 nucleotides: TGTGCCAGCAGCCTACGGACACAAGAAAATTCACCCCTCCACTTT. Its protein is CASSLRTQENSPLHF.

The chain is built from TRBV28 and TRBJ1-2; D remains ambiguous. Germline V gives CDR1 MDHEN, CDR2 SYDVKM. The V end was cut by 3 bases, the J end by 7 bases, with 6 bases between. The CDR3 is 11 amino acids. The CDR3 region is CASSFTRGYTF. CDR3 coding DNA: TGTGCCAGCAGTTTCACTCGTGGCTACACCTTC.

The chain carries TRBV15 and TRBJ2-5; 12 bases align to TRBD2. The germline gives CDR1 LNHNV, CDR2 YYDKDF (reference sequence). This CDR3 contains 15 residues. Trimming cost V 6 bases and J 2 bases; bases outside gene matches: 4. CDR3 nucleotide sequence: TGTGCCACCAGTAGGACTAGCGGGGAACAAGAGACCCAGTACTTC. This gives the protein CATSRTSGEQETQYF.